Listed below are T cell receptor beta chains from one sample, sequenced in a study of OX40 agonist ivuxolimab in advanced cancers. Data came from immunoSEQ multiplex PCR; TCRdb stores just in-frame clones and leaves some out. The profile shows about 66,000 clones, about 86% of them singletons. The specimen was CD4+ or CD8+ T cells sorted from blood, collected in a trial of the OX40 agonist ivuxolimab. Source of these receptors: an adult with an advanced solid tumor such as melanoma, head and neck, liver or kidney cancer. The CDR3 runs from the conserved cysteine through the conserved F or W. The D gene is left open where the match is weak. The size field is filled for only some rows; it gives once, few, many or a size class.

V: TRBV4-2
D: -
J: TRBJ1-5
size: -
CDR3: CASSQDWTESNQPQHF
DNA: TGTGCCAGCAGCCAAGACTGGACGGAGAGCAATCAGCCCCAGCATTTT

V: TRBV11-2
D: TRBD1
J: TRBJ2-2
size: -
CDR3: CASSSGTGANTGELFF
DNA: TGTGCCAGCAGCTCGGGGACAGGAGCTAACACCGGGGAGCTGTTTTTT

V: TRBV7-2
D: TRBD2
J: TRBJ2-3
size: -
CDR3: CASSLVGTSGGADTQYF
DNA: TGTGCCAGCAGCTTAGTAGGGACTAGCGGGGGGGCGGATACGCAGTATTTT

V: TRBV7-9
D: TRBD1
J: TRBJ1-2
size: -
CDR3: CASSPPTGGSYGYTF
DNA: TGTGCCAGCAGTCCCCCAACAGGGGGCTCTTATGGCTACACCTTC

V: TRBV19
D: -
J: TRBJ2-5
size: -
CDR3: CASSIGGVGQQETQYF
DNA: TGTGCCAGTAGTATAGGGGGGGTCGGGCAACAAGAGACCCAGTACTTC

V: TRBV9
D: TRBD1
J: TRBJ2-7
size: -
CDR3: CASSVDSARGREQYF
DNA: TGTGCCAGCAGCGTAGATTCAGCCAGGGGGCGTGAGCAGTACTTC

V: TRBV9
D: TRBD2
J: TRBJ2-1
size: -
CDR3: CASNAGLAGDEQFF
DNA: TGTGCCAGCAACGCAGGACTAGCGGGGGATGAGCAGTTCTTC

V: TRBV5-1
D: TRBD2
J: TRBJ2-5
size: -
CDR3: CASSLTSGWGETQYF
DNA: TGCGCCAGCAGCTTGACTAGCGGATGGGGGGAGACCCAGTACTTC

V: TRBV4-1
D: TRBD1
J: TRBJ1-6
size: -
CDR3: CASSQEDRGRGHSPLHF
DNA: TGCGCCAGCAGCCAAGAGGACAGGGGGCGAGGTCATTCACCCCTCCACTTT

V: TRBV2
D: -
J: TRBJ2-3
size: -
CDR3: CASSDLGASTDTQYF
DNA: TGTGCCAGCAGTGATCTTGGGGCTAGCACAGATACGCAGTATTTT

V: TRBV5-1
D: TRBD2
J: TRBJ2-1
size: -
CDR3: CASSPGTSGGIEQFF
DNA: TGCGCCAGCAGCCCAGGGACTAGCGGGGGGATAGAGCAGTTCTTC

V: TRBV5-1
D: TRBD1
J: TRBJ2-7
size: -
CDR3: CASSTTGGSSYEQYF
DNA: TGCGCCAGCAGCACGACAGGGGGGAGTTCCTACGAGCAGTACTTC

V: TRBV6-5
D: -
J: TRBJ1-2
size: few
CDR3: CASSYGQLTYGYTF
DNA: TGTGCCAGCAGTTACGGTCAGCTAACCTATGGCTACACCTTC

V: TRBV14
D: TRBD1
J: TRBJ1-2
size: -
CDR3: CASSPDREIPGYTF
DNA: TGTGCCAGCAGCCCGGACAGGGAAATCCCTGGCTACACCTTC

V: TRBV7-2
D: -
J: TRBJ1-1
size: -
CDR3: CASSAGRQNTEAFF
DNA: TGTGCCAGCAGTGCAGGGCGCCAGAACACTGAAGCTTTCTTT

V: TRBV4-3
D: TRBD1
J: TRBJ1-4
size: -
CDR3: CASSRQVPLQGVGEKLFF
DNA: TGCGCCAGCAGCCGACAAGTACCCCTACAGGGGGTTGGCGAAAAACTGTTTTTT

V: TRBV7-2
D: TRBD2
J: TRBJ2-7
size: -
CDR3: CASSRTGRGAYEQYF
DNA: TGTGCCAGCAGCCGGACGGGGCGGGGGGCTTACGAGCAGTACTTC

V: TRBV10-3
D: -
J: TRBJ1-2
size: -
CDR3: CACGTTLNYGYTF
DNA: TGTGCCTGCGGGACAACCCTTAACTATGGCTACACCTTC

V: TRBV27
D: TRBD1
J: TRBJ1-2
size: -
CDR3: CASGASGGGYGYTF
DNA: TGTGCCAGCGGGGCTTCAGGGGGCGGCTATGGCTACACCTTC

V: TRBV6-5
D: -
J: TRBJ2-7
size: -
CDR3: CASSYFSLTGYEQYF
DNA: TGTGCCAGCAGTTACTTTTCGCTGACGGGATACGAGCAGTACTTC

V: TRBV5-1
D: -
J: TRBJ1-2
size: -
CDR3: CASSPEVGFNYGYTF
DNA: TGCGCCAGCAGCCCCGAGGTGGGGTTTAACTATGGCTACACCTTC

V: TRBV6-5
D: TRBD2
J: TRBJ2-1
size: -
CDR3: CASSPTSGGDNEQFF
DNA: TGTGCCAGCAGCCCCACTAGCGGGGGGGACAATGAGCAGTTCTTC

V: TRBV7-3
D: TRBD2
J: TRBJ2-5
size: -
CDR3: CASSLGLAMWETQYF
DNA: TGTGCCAGCAGCCTAGGACTAGCGATGTGGGAGACCCAGTACTTC

V: TRBV7-9
D: -
J: TRBJ1-2
size: -
CDR3: CASSTSRAGKDYGYTF
DNA: TGTGCCAGCAGCACCAGCCGGGCAGGGAAAGACTATGGCTACACCTTC

V: TRBV28
D: TRBD1
J: TRBJ2-5
size: -
CDR3: CASSPGQGAGETQYF
DNA: TGTGCCAGCAGTCCGGGACAGGGGGCGGGCGAGACCCAGTACTTC

V: TRBV2
D: -
J: TRBJ1-5
size: -
CDR3: CASSSGQSNQPQHF
DNA: TGTGCCAGCAGTTCCGGACAGAGCAATCAGCCCCAGCATTTT

V: TRBV27
D: -
J: TRBJ1-1
size: once
CDR3: CASCFGEDTEAFF
DNA: TGTGCCAGTTGTTTTGGGGAAGACACTGAAGCTTTCTTT

V: TRBV9
D: -
J: TRBJ2-2
size: once
CDR3: CASSVEVAGELFF
DNA: TGTGCCAGCAGCGTAGAGGTTGCGGGGGAGCTGTTTTTT

V: TRBV28
D: -
J: TRBJ1-1
size: -
CDR3: CASSFGQAFF
DNA: TGTGCCAGCAGTTTTGGACAGGCTTTCTTT

V: TRBV5-1
D: TRBD1
J: TRBJ2-5
size: -
CDR3: CASRRGTGDQETQYF
DNA: TGCGCCAGCAGGCGGGGGACAGGGGATCAAGAGACCCAGTACTTC

V: TRBV7-2
D: TRBD1
J: TRBJ1-2
size: -
CDR3: CASSPRTGRTHGYTF
DNA: TGTGCCAGCAGCCCAAGGACAGGGAGGACCCATGGCTACACCTTC

V: TRBV4-3
D: -
J: TRBJ1-4
size: -
CDR3: CASSQLTNEKLFF
DNA: TGCGCCAGCAGCCAACTCACTAATGAAAAACTGTTTTTT

V: TRBV18
D: TRBD2
J: TRBJ2-7
size: few
CDR3: CASSPTSIISYEQYF
DNA: TGTGCCAGCTCACCGACTAGCATTATCTCCTACGAGCAGTACTTC

V: TRBV18
D: -
J: TRBJ2-7
size: -
CDR3: CASSPLPGSYEQYF
DNA: TGTGCCAGCTCACCACTTCCCGGGTCCTACGAGCAGTACTTC

V: TRBV7-2
D: -
J: TRBJ2-1
size: -
CDR3: CASSLIAVNEQFF
DNA: TGTGCCAGCAGCTTAATAGCGGTCAATGAGCAGTTCTTC

V: TRBV6-1
D: -
J: TRBJ1-5
size: -
CDR3: CASSALPQGSNQPQHF
DNA: TGTGCCAGCAGTGCCTTACCCCAGGGGAGCAATCAGCCCCAGCATTTT

V: TRBV5-1
D: -
J: TRBJ2-1
size: -
CDR3: CASSLEASSYNEQFF
DNA: TGCGCCAGCAGCTTGGAGGCGAGCTCCTACAATGAGCAGTTCTTC